This record covers a single T cell receptor (beta chain). Its antigen is currently not known. No quality values exist for individual bases; no much larger clone is one base distant. This record belongs to a study of blood T cell repertoires in COVID-19 (dated by TCRdb to 2018 to 2020). Background for the entire study: Samples covering the acute and convalescent phases of COVID-19 were provided by collaborators in the United States, Italy and Spain. The material from the prospective study consisted of cDNA or gDNA derived from T cells, B-cell-depleted T cells, or PBMCs. Deeply sampled blood TCRbeta repertoires from subjects exposed to, actively infected with, or recovered from COVID-19 were included in the dataset. The repertoires were released in a freely available public database meant as a resource for research on the immune response to SARS-CoV-2. The samples were drawn from two sources: the first 160 participants of the ongoing ImmuneRACE study, and fewer than 1,500 subjects contributed by 6 global collaborators. A de-identified subject ID, COVID-19 status, age in years and sex were almost always included in the sample metadata. Where available, HLA class I and class II types were taken from metadata supplied by the sample provider and were not determined by assay-based typing.

The investigation overall reported the following: How much clinical and demographic metadata was included differed by source and by participant, and the metadata was provided uncurated.

A second Seattle source provided samples from volunteer blood donors who had recovered from COVID-19. Each collaborating institution followed its own protocols to collect whole blood in K2EDTA tubes. For TCRbeta analysis, collaborator samples were shipped as frozen whole blood, as isolated PBMCs, or as DNA extracted from either sample type. The CDR3 starts with the cysteine, ends with the phenylalanine, and has 13 residues. Left in the record is the CDR3 DNA by itself, 39 bases read in frame from the first base. The germline V gene (reference sequence) supplies CDR1 LGHDT and CDR2 YNNKEL. Trimming takes 4 bases from V and 5 bases from J, and the germline ends sit 9 bases apart. The immunoSEQ Assay, a bias-controlled multiplex PCR, was used to amplify TCRbeta CDR3 regions from genomic DNA. In the authors' own workflow: The number of nucleated cells in each sample was estimated by amplification of reference gene primers within the assay. Sequence reads were collapsed and filtered to measure the absolute abundance of every unique TCRbeta CDR3 rearrangement. For each sample, productive Simpson clonality was calculated as the square root of Simpson's diversity index across productive rearrangements. Sourced from immuneACCESS, this table was stored by TCRdb with only in-frame sequences that have V and J called. A share of the clones is absent; for the studies checked, an unresolved V gene accounts for under half, and the remainder has no known explanation. The D gene and trimming were derived from the DNA, and the V and J assignments and clone size from that table. The sample records 150,000 to 200,000 clones, 87% of which are singletons. 0.85% to 0.95% of the sample lies in the top ten.

This chain joins TRBV3-1 (or the pseudogene TRBV3-2) to TRBJ1-5; a confident D gene designation cannot be given. Sequencing was done on a sample of peripheral blood. The sequence derives from a young woman who had recovered from COVID-19. The CDR3 region has the sequence CASSLLPDQPQHF. The nucleotides are TGTGCCAGCAGCCTCCTCCCCGATCAGCCCCAGCATTTT.